These 11 T cell receptor beta chains were sequenced from one sample in a study of CD8 T cells in Susac syndrome. It was with random hexamers that 0.5 to 1 ug RNA was reverse transcribed. TCRdb reanalysed the immunoSEQ multiplex PCR reads using MiXCR and keeps one entry per CDR3 protein. The table records around 300,000 distinct CDR3 sequences, 92% of them present only once. Source material: CD4+ T cells from PBMCs. These TCRs come from a human donor with multiple sclerosis.

This chain uses TRBV5-4 with TRBJ1-1; no definite D call. Deletions cut 4 bases from V and 2 bases from J, with 12 bases between. The CDR3 sequence is 14 residues long. CDR1 is SGHNT, CDR2 YYREEE, per germline (reference sequence). The CDR3 DNA follows: TGTGCCAGCAGCCTGAGGGTGACTAACACTGAAGCTTTCTTT. It encodes CASSLRVTNTEAFF.

The chain joins TRBV7-3 to TRBJ1-2; TRBD1 agrees at 9 bases. This CDR3 is 14 amino acids long. The V segment lost 4 bases and the J segment 8 bases; nucleotides outside the gene matches: 8. Germline CDR1 and CDR2: SGHTA and FQGTGA. In DNA, the CDR3 is TGTGCCAGCAGCTACGGACAGGGGAGGGAGGGCTACACCTTC. Translated, it gives CASSYGQGREGYTF. The whole variable domain, filled in from reference TRBV7-3 and TRBJ1-2, reads GAGVSQTPSNKVTEKGKYVELRCDPISGHTALYWYRQSLGQGPEFLIYFQGTGAADDSGLPNDRFFAVRPEGSVSTLKIQRTERGDSAVYLCASSYGQGREGYTFGSGTRLTVV.

The chain employs TRBV28 and TRBJ1-2; 12 bases are a match to TRBD1. CDR1 and CDR2 (germline): MDHEN, SYDVKM. CDR3 length equals 17 residues. Losses at the gene ends were 6 bases for V and 6 bases for J; bases not matched to a gene: 14. CDR3 protein: CASRLGGTGGAGNGYTF. The CDR3 DNA follows: TGTGCCAGCAGACTCGGGGGGACAGGGGGCGCGGGAAATGGCTACACCTTC.

The genes are TRBV12-3 or TRBV12-4 and TRBJ2-7; no clear D gene. The V and J ends lost 2 bases and 3 bases respectively, with 8 bases between them. The CDR3 has 13 amino acids. CDR3 sequence: CASSLKPDYEQYF. The CDR3 nucleotides read TGTGCCAGCAGTTTAAAGCCGGACTACGAGCAGTACTTC.

The rearrangement uses TRBV20-1 and TRBJ1-1, with 7 bases lining up with TRBD1. With 6 bases clipped from V and 1 base from J, the junction kept 14 bases outside the gene matches. The CDR3 loop spans 16 amino acids. Germline CDR1 and CDR2: DFQATT and SNEGSKA (reference sequence). DNA for the CDR3: TGCAGTGCCTTCGGACAGGTCCGTATCCCGAACACTGAAGCTTTCTTT. Protein product: CSAFGQVRIPNTEAFF.

V gene TRBV23-1 combines with J gene TRBJ2-7; D call uncertain. TRBV23-1 is filed as an ORF, its function uncertain. There are 15 residues in the CDR3. V was pared by 0 bases and J by 3 bases, with 12 bases between. CDR3 in DNA: TGCGCCAGCAGTCAATCGGAAGGCCAGAGCTACGAGCAGTACTTC. Translated: CASSQSEGQSYEQYF.

The chain is built from TRBV30 and TRBJ1-2; D is perhaps TRBD1 (5 bases). The CDR3 length is 14 residues. V was shortened by 8 bases and J by 3 bases, with 19 bases between the two germline ends. Germline CDR1 is GTSNPN and CDR2 is SVGIG (reference sequence). The CDR3: CAGSPDRGDYGYTF. The CDR3 nucleotides read TGTGCCGGTTCACCGGACCGGGGGGACTATGGCTACACCTTC.

This chain connects TRBV20-1 to TRBJ2-5; D is possibly TRBD1 (6 bases). The CDR3 totals 14 residues. Deletions cut 5 bases from V and 1 base from J, with 14 bases between. Germline values: CDR1 DFQATT, CDR2 SNEGSKA (reference sequence). CDR3 sequence (DNA): TGCAGTGCTCAGAAAGACAGGCTCCAAGAGACCCAGTACTTC. This gives the protein CSAQKDRLQETQYF.

The sample holds one count of this clonotype. The chain recombines TRBV7-6 with TRBJ2-3; 10 bases are a match to TRBD1. Germline CDR1 and CDR2: SGHVS and FNYEAQ. The CDR3 is made up of 17 amino acids. V gave up 5 bases and J gave up 3 bases; unmatched junction bases: 11. Here the CDR3 DNA reads TGTGCCAGCAGCGTAAGAAGGACAGGGGGAAGGACAGATACGCAGTATTTT. This translates into CASSVRRTGGRTDTQYF. The entire variable domain, with the rest obtained from reference TRBV7-6 and TRBJ2-3, is as follows: GAGVSQSPRYKVTKRGQDVALRCDPISGHVSLYWYRQALGQGPEFLTYFNYEAQQDKSGLPNDRFSAERPEGSISTLTIQRTEQRDSAMYRCASSVRRTGGRTDTQYFGPGTRLTVL.

Here the CDR3 reads CASSPTGTGDSPLHF. The CDR3 nucleotides are TGTGCCAGCAGCCCCACCGGGACAGGGGATTCACCCCTCCACTTT. The chain carries TRBV12-3 or TRBV12-4 and TRBJ1-6; 10 bases line up with TRBD1. The V segment lost 6 bases and the J segment 8 bases; nucleotides outside the gene matches: 7. CDR3 length: 15 amino acids.

The J gene is TRBJ1-1, the V gene TRBV3-1; no reliable D call. The CDR3 length is 14 residues. The germline V gene has CDR1 LGHDT and CDR2 YNNKEL (reference sequence). Trimming cost V 4 bases and J 2 bases, with 11 bases left between them. The chain's CDR3 is CASSLIGKNTEAFF. CDR3 nucleotide sequence: TGTGCCAGCAGCCTTATCGGAAAAAACACTGAAGCTTTCTTT.